The 25 T cell receptor beta chains presented below share a single source sample, sequenced in a study of regulatory T cells in long-lasting Graves disease. Time point described: newly diagnosed GD, antithyroid drugs for less than 3 months. Researchers made the TCR library from RNA that was extracted from PBMCs. The authors built TCR beta libraries using iRepertoire HTBI primers and Arm-PCR of CDR3 regions. TCRdb re-analysed the multiplex PCR reads in MiXCR, keeping a single row per CDR3 protein. The sample contains 360,000 or so distinct CDR3 sequences, about 16% of which appear only once. This sample also appeared in a second study, on T cells in Graves' hyperthyroidism and ophthalmopathy.

The sequencing used peripheral blood mononuclear cells (PBMCs), collected at new diagnosis, from a patient treated with antithyroid drugs. The receptor set was obtained from a woman in her late teens or twenties with Graves disease.

The sample holds many counts of this clonotype. The chain recombines TRBV20-1 with TRBJ2-1; 11 bases are shared with TRBD2. The J call may not be correct, given that the DNA end is closer to TRBJ2-5. Germline loops: CDR1 DFQATT, CDR2 SNEGSKA (reference sequence). The CDR3 totals 15 residues. CDR3 coding DNA: TGCAGTGCTAGCCCCTTAGCGGGGGGGCCTCAGACCCAGTACTTC. Translating it yields CSASPLAGGPQTQYF.

This clonotype was observed many times. The chain joins TRBV12-3 or TRBV12-4 to TRBJ2-1, with 8 bases that match TRBD2. The CDR3 contains 15 residues. V lost 2 bases, J lost 5 bases, and 5 bases stayed unmatched. CDR3 in amino acids: CASSLRRGVDNEQFF. CDR3 coding DNA: TGTGCCAGCAGTTTACGGCGGGGGGTCGACAATGAGCAGTTCTTC.

The chain joins TRBV6-2 or TRBV6-3 to TRBJ2-3; 9 bases agree with TRBD2. CDR1 and CDR2 (germline): MNHEY, SVGEGT. There are 17 residues in the CDR3. With 5 bases clipped from V and 4 bases from J, the junction kept 13 bases outside the gene matches. The CDR3 nucleotides read TGTGCCAGCAGTATTCTAGCGGGGCCTGCCGGTGCAGATACGCAGTATTTT. Its translation: CASSILAGPAGADTQYF.

This clonotype has a count of ten or more. The chain is built from TRBV5-6 and TRBJ2-3, with D uncertain. V was shortened by 2 bases and J by 4 bases, with 11 bases between the two germline ends. The germline CDR1 and CDR2 sequences are SGHDT and YYEEEE. The CDR3 loop spans 14 amino acids. The CDR3 DNA reads TGTGCCAGCAGCTTACGCCGGACCTCAGATACGCAGTATTTT. This gives the protein CASSLRRTSDTQYF.

On this clonotype itself: A far larger clone is just one base off, so this is likely a read error. The chain recombines TRBV2 with TRBJ2-7; TRBD2 matches at 11 bases. From germline, CDR1 is SNHLY and CDR2 FYNNEI. This CDR3 has 18 residues. V was clipped by 3 bases and J by 7 bases; unmatched bases: 17. CDR3 sequence reads: CASSERLAGGGSYNEQYF. In DNA, the CDR3 is TGTGCCAGCAGTGAGAGGCTAGCGGGGGGCGGGTCCTACAATGAGCAGTACTTC.

This clonotype was recorded many times. The chain is built from TRBV3-1 and TRBJ2-1, with 9 bases fitting TRBD2. CDR1 and CDR2 (germline): LGHDT, YNNKEL (reference sequence). Trimming cost V 1 base and J 8 bases; bases outside gene matches: 9. The CDR3 runs to 16 residues. CDR3 bases: TGTGCCAGCAGCCAAGGGGGAAGCGGGAGGCTCGATGAGCAGTTCTTC. It yields the protein CASSQGGSGRLDEQFF.

The V and J genes are TRBV29-1 and TRBJ2-3, with TRBD2 matching over 9 bases. This CDR3 has 17 amino acids. With 7 bases clipped from V and 2 bases from J, the junction kept 16 bases outside the gene matches. The germline CDR1 and CDR2 sequences are SQVTM and ANQGSEA. The CDR3 sequence is CSALGAASGTSTDTQYF. The DNA of the CDR3 is TGCAGCGCCCTAGGGGCGGCTAGCGGGACTTCCACAGATACGCAGTATTTT.

This clonotype was seen at least ten times. The chain employs TRBV28 and TRBJ1-3, with TRBD1 identical over 8 bases. V was pared by 5 bases and J by 4 bases, with 4 bases of the junction left unmatched. The CDR3 sequence is 14 residues long. The germline V gene encodes CDR1 MDHEN and CDR2 SYDVKM. The CDR3 is CASSDRGLGNTIYF. CDR3 nucleotide sequence: TGTGCCAGCAGTGACAGGGGATTGGGAAACACCATATATTTT.

The chain carries TRBV7-9 and TRBJ1-1; D gene uncertain. With 7 bases removed from V and 8 bases from J, the gap between germline ends came to 17 bases. CDR1 is SEHNR and CDR2 is FQNEAQ in the germline V gene (reference sequence). This CDR3 is built from 13 residues. CDR3 in amino acids: CASTTPGPKEAFF. As DNA, the CDR3 is TGTGCCAGCACCACCCCCGGACCGAAAGAAGCTTTCTTT. Full variable domain (missing parts from reference TRBV7-9 and TRBJ1-1): DTGVSQNPRHKITKRGQNVTFRCDPISEHNRLYWYRQTLGQGPEFLTYFQNEAQLEKSRLLSDRFSAERPKGSFSTLEIQRTEQGDSAMYLCASTTPGPKEAFFGQGTRLTVV.

Many counts were recorded for this clonotype. This chain links TRBV28 with TRBJ1-1, with 9 positions matching TRBD1. The CDR3 has 15 amino acids. Trimming took 8 bases from V and 4 from J; bases not matched to a gene: 11. Germline-derived CDR1 and CDR2 are MDHEN and SYDVKM. CDR3 amino acids: CASLRGTGGGTEAFF. The DNA for the CDR3 is TGTGCCAGCTTAAGGGGAACAGGGGGCGGCACTGAAGCTTTCTTT.

This clonotype was seen repeatedly, ten times or more. The chain is built from TRBV20-1 and TRBJ2-7; 7 bases match TRBD1. Germline V CDR1 and CDR2: DFQATT, SNEGSKA (reference sequence). Germline trimming cut 3 bases from V and 4 bases from J; bases unmatched to any gene: 15. CDR3 size: 16 residues. CDR3 sequence reads: CSARGDSLKSSYEQYF. The CDR3 bases are TGCAGTGCTAGGGGGGACAGCCTTAAGTCTTCGTACGAGCAGTACTTC.

The chain is built from TRBV4-1 and TRBJ2-4; TRBD2 might be the D (5 bases). The CDR3 sequence is 18 residues long. Germline CDR1 reads MGHRA; CDR2 reads YSYEKL. The V gene lost 0 bases and the J gene lost 0 bases, with 15 bases spanning the gap. The CDR3 is CASSQEGLAGLAKNIQYF. CDR3 DNA sequence: TGCGCCAGCAGCCAAGAAGGTTTGGCGGGCCTAGCCAAAAACATTCAGTACTTC.

The gene calls are TRBV5-5 and TRBJ2-3; 11 bases align to TRBD2. The CDR3 runs to 17 residues. Germline V gene data show CDR1 as SGHKS and CDR2 as YYEKEE (reference sequence). Trimming took 1 base from V and 4 from J; bases not matched to a gene: 8. The DNA of the CDR3 is TGTGCCAGCAGCTTGTACACTAGCGGGAGTAGCCCAGATACGCAGTATTTT. Translation: CASSLYTSGSSPDTQYF.

Many counts were recorded for this clonotype. The rearrangement links TRBV19 to TRBJ2-7; no definite D call. This CDR3 is 14 amino acids long. Between the trimmed V and J ends, which lost 5 bases and 0 bases, there was a span of 11 bases. Germline values: CDR1 LNHDA, CDR2 SQIVND (reference sequence). CDR3 sequence reads: CASSGLPNSYEQYF. In DNA, the CDR3 is TGTGCCAGTAGTGGCCTTCCCAACTCCTACGAGCAGTACTTC. The variable domain in full, completed from reference TRBV19 and TRBJ2-7, reads DGGITQSPKYLFRKEGQNVTLSCEQNLNHDAMYWYRQDPGQGLRLIYYSQIVNDFQKGDIAEGYSVSREKKESFPLTVTSAQKNPTAFYLCASSGLPNSYEQYFGPGTRLTVT.

In this sample, this clonotype turned up many times. The chain has TRBV15 and TRBJ1-4; tentative D call: TRBD1 (5 bases). This CDR3 comprises 14 residues. Germline V gene sequence: CDR1 LNHNV, CDR2 YYDKDF (reference sequence). V shed 0 bases and J shed 8 bases, with 10 bases lying between them. The CDR3 sequence is CATSRDLAGEKLFF. CDR3 nucleotide sequence: TGTGCCACCAGCAGAGATTTGGCAGGGGAAAAACTGTTTTTT.

This clonotype showed up just a few times. V is TRBV5-1 and J is TRBJ2-7, with 13 bases that match TRBD2. CDR1 SGHRS and CDR2 YFSETQ come from the germline V gene. Trimming cost V 4 bases and J 6 bases; bases outside gene matches: 7. CDR3 length equals 15 residues. CDR3 sequence reads: CASSPGLAGLGEQYF. The CDR3 bases are TGCGCCAGCAGCCCGGGACTAGCGGGATTGGGCGAGCAGTACTTC.

This clonotype was recorded only once. A much larger clone differs by one base, so this may be a read error. The CDR3 DNA follows: TGTGCCAGCAGCCATACCGCGGGGGGCCCCTCCTACGAGCAGTACTTC. Translating it yields CASSHTAGGPSYEQYF. This chain links TRBV3-1 with TRBJ2-7, with 8 bases matching TRBD2. Unmatched junction bases numbered 7, after V lost 3 bases and J lost 0 bases. The CDR3 extends over 16 amino acids. The germline V gene has CDR1 LGHDT and CDR2 YNNKEL (reference sequence).

This clonotype showed up many times. The chain is built from TRBV3-1 and TRBJ2-7; 7 positions agree with TRBD2. This CDR3 has 13 residues. V lost 1 base to trimming and J lost 4 bases; unmatched junction nucleotides: 1. The V gene's germline CDR1 is LGHDT and CDR2 YNNKEL (reference sequence). CDR3 loop: CASSQGTRYEQYF. The CDR3, as DNA: TGTGCCAGCAGCCAAGGGACTAGATACGAGCAGTACTTC.

This clonotype showed up many times. The chain is built from TRBV12-3 or TRBV12-4 and TRBJ2-5; D is possibly TRBD1 or TRBD2 (5 bases each). V was cut by 6 bases and J by 5 bases, with 10 bases left in between. CDR3 size: 12 residues. CDR3 sequence: CASSFWGETQYF. The CDR3 region has the DNA TGTGCCAGCAGCTTTTGGGGGGAGACCCAGTACTTC.

This clonotype came up a few times. CDR3 in amino acids: CATSEGLATTQYF. The CDR3 DNA is TGTGCCACCAGTGAAGGACTAGCGACTACGCAGTATTTT. The chain links TRBV24-1 to TRBJ2-3; 9 bases are a match to TRBD2. CDR1 and CDR2 (germline): KGHDR, SFDVKD. Germline trimming cut 4 bases from V and 8 bases from J; bases unmatched to any gene: 3. This CDR3 comprises 13 residues.

CDR3 residues: CASSLGLARSDQYF. In DNA form, the CDR3 reads TGTGCCAGCAGCCTGGGACTAGCGAGATCTGACCAGTACTTC. V and J are TRBV11-2 and TRBJ2-5; 10 bases agree with TRBD2. J was trimmed by 10 bases and V by 5 bases; bases with no gene match: 10. The CDR3 totals 14 residues. Germline lookup yields CDR1 SGHAT and CDR2 FQNNGV.

This rearrangement joins TRBV4-2 to TRBJ2-2; D remains unclear. Germline V gene lookup returns CDR1 LGHNA and CDR2 YNFKEQ. This CDR3 comprises 15 residues. The ends were cut back, 0 bases at V and 3 bases at J, with 8 bases in the middle. The CDR3 DNA sequence: TGTGCCAGCAGCCAAGAAATACGAGACACCGGGGAGCTGTTTTTT. As protein: CASSQEIRDTGELFF.

The chain is built from TRBV19 and TRBJ2-7; TRBD1 is a possible D gene (6 bases). This CDR3 spans 15 amino acids. Trimming shortened V by 5 bases and J by 2 bases, and 16 bases separated the two germline ends. Germline V gene lookup returns CDR1 LNHDA and CDR2 SQIVND (reference sequence). CDR3 in DNA: TGTGCCAGTAGTTCGACGGGCAGGGGAACCTACGAGCAGTACTTC. Its translation: CASSSTGRGTYEQYF.

V gene TRBV18 combines with J gene TRBJ1-5, with 11 bases fitting TRBD1. Germline V gives CDR1 KGHSH, CDR2 LQKENI. The length of the CDR3 is 15 residues. Unmatched junction bases numbered 3, after V lost 2 bases and J lost 6 bases. Here the CDR3 reads CASSPGQGARQPQHF. The CDR3 DNA is TGTGCCAGCTCACCAGGACAGGGGGCGCGTCAGCCCCAGCATTTT. Complete variable domain (other parts from reference TRBV18 and TRBJ1-5): NAGVMQNPRHLVRRRGQEARLRCSPMKGHSHVYWYRQLPEEGLKFMVYLQKENIIDESGMPKERFSAEFPKEGPSILRIQQVVRGDSAAYFCASSPGQGARQPQHFGDGTRLSIL.

This clonotype was seen many times. The rearrangement joins TRBV18 to TRBJ2-3, with D possibly being TRBD1 (6 bases). CDR3 length: 16 residues. CDR1 is KGHSH and CDR2 is LQKENI in the germline V gene. Trimming took 2 bases from V and 4 from J, leaving 16 bases between them. CDR3 region: CASSPLKGVYADTQYF. DNA for the CDR3: TGTGCCAGCTCACCATTGAAGGGGGTTTACGCAGATACGCAGTATTTT.